These T cell receptor beta chains were read from a single sample in a study of OX40 agonist ivuxolimab in advanced cancers. Produced via immunoSEQ multiplex PCR; TCRdb's table is partial and in-frame only. This sample yields about 48,000 clones, of which around four fifths are seen a single time; roughly 12% belongs to the top ten. Sequencing used CD4+ or CD8+ T cells sorted from blood, obtained in a trial of the OX40 agonist ivuxolimab. All receptors come from an adult with an advanced solid tumor such as melanoma, head and neck, liver or kidney cancer. CDR3s include the opening cysteine and the closing phenylalanine or tryptophan. D genes are given only for firm matches. The size of a clone is reported for some rows only, either as once, few or many, or as a class for expanded clones.

-,TRBJ1-1,TRBV21-1,once,CASSISRNTEAFF,TGTGCCAGCAGCATTTCCAGGAACACTGAAGCTTTCTTT
-,TRBJ2-1,TRBV25-1,-,CASGGGEYNEQFF,TGTGCCAGCGGAGGGGGAGAGTACAATGAGCAGTTCTTC
-,TRBJ1-1,TRBV7-3,-,CASSAHVNTEAFF,TGTGCCAGCAGCGCCCACGTAAACACTGAAGCTTTCTTT
-,TRBJ1-4,TRBV19,once,CASRATFFNEKLFF,TGTGCCAGTAGGGCGACTTTTTTTAATGAAAAACTGTTTTTT
TRBD1,TRBJ1-4,TRBV29-1,few,CSATTGIGEKLFF,TGCAGCGCCACGACAGGGATCGGTGAAAAACTGTTTTTT
-,TRBJ2-3,TRBV10-3,-,CAISGSTDTQYF,TGTGCCATCAGTGGTAGCACAGATACGCAGTATTTT
TRBD1,TRBJ2-7,TRBV7-2,-,CASSLAGGQGYEQYF,TGTGCCAGCAGCTTAGCGGGGGGACAGGGCTACGAGCAGTACTTC
-,TRBJ2-7,TRBV5-4,-,CASSLGGRIGEQYF,TGTGCCAGCAGCTTGGGGGGGCGGATCGGCGAGCAGTACTTC
-,TRBJ2-5,TRBV6-1,-,CASSEIKGQETQYF,TGTGCCAGCAGTGAAATAAAGGGGCAAGAGACCCAGTACTTC
-,TRBJ2-7,TRBV4-2,once,CASSQDPWGASRAKGSYEQYF,TGTGCCAGCAGCCAAGATCCATGGGGGGCCTCGAGAGCCAAGGGGAGCTACGAGCAGTACTTC
-,TRBJ1-1,TRBV11-2,-,CASSLDYANTEAFF,TGTGCCAGCAGCTTAGATTACGCGAACACTGAAGCTTTCTTT
-,TRBJ1-4,TRBV2,-,CASGPGYTNEKLFF,TGTGCCAGCGGTCCAGGGTATACTAATGAAAAACTGTTTTTT
-,TRBJ1-3,TRBV5-6,once,CASSRTGNTIYF,TGTGCCAGCAGCCGTACTGGAAACACCATATATTTT
-,TRBJ1-1,TRBV5-1,-,CASSLAGQEETEAFF,TGCGCCAGCAGCTTGGCCGGGCAGGAAGAGACTGAAGCTTTCTTT
TRBD2,TRBJ2-3,TRBV4-2,-,CASSQYPAGAPDTQYF,TGTGCCAGCAGCCAATATCCAGCGGGGGCCCCAGATACGCAGTATTTT
-,TRBJ2-6,TRBV4-1,-,CASSQDIGSGANVLTF,TGCGCCAGCAGCCAAGATATCGGGTCCGGGGCCAACGTCCTGACTTTC
-,TRBJ1-2,TRBV29-1,few,CSVGERDTNYGYTF,TGCAGCGTTGGGGAGCGGGACACCAACTATGGCTACACCTTC
-,TRBJ2-1,TRBV11-3,-,CASSPPGGNEQFF,TGTGCCAGCAGCCCCCCCGGGGGCAATGAGCAGTTCTTC
-,TRBJ1-2,TRBV27,-,CASSIGGPYGYTF,TGTGCCAGCAGTATCGGGGGGCCCTATGGCTACACCTTC
-,TRBJ2-7,TRBV30,-,CAWSRQKAYEQYF,TGTGCCTGGAGTCGACAGAAGGCCTACGAGCAGTACTTC
TRBD1,TRBJ1-2,TRBV2,-,CASSKRGTGDGYTF,TGTGCCAGCAGCAAACGGGGGACAGGGGATGGCTACACCTTC
-,TRBJ1-1,TRBV12-2,-,CASRLPPDTEAFF,TGTGCAAGTCGCTTACCCCCCGACACTGAAGCTTTCTTT
-,TRBJ1-1,TRBV18,-,CASSPGVDNTEAFF,TGTGCCAGCTCACCAGGGGTTGATAACACTGAAGCTTTCTTT
-,TRBJ2-7,TRBV7-3,-,CASSLGWGYEQYF,TGTGCCAGCAGCTTAGGATGGGGGTACGAGCAGTACTTC
-,TRBJ2-3,TRBV14,-,CASSPTRGNTQYF,TGTGCCAGCAGTCCCACTCGGGGAAATACGCAGTATTTT
TRBD1,TRBJ1-4,TRBV5-5,-,CASSGGTGGVEKLFF,TGTGCCAGCAGCGGCGGGACAGGGGGCGTTGAAAAACTGTTTTTT
-,TRBJ1-2,TRBV5-1,-,CASSPRGYGYTF,TGCGCCAGCAGCCCCAGGGGCTATGGCTACACCTTC
TRBD2,TRBJ2-7,TRBV7-9,many,CASSQAGDSGGVWEQYF,TGTGCCAGCAGCCAAGCTGGGGATAGCGGGGGAGTTTGGGAGCAGTACTTC
-,TRBJ1-3,TRBV18,once,CASSPPGGSGNTIYF,TGTGCCAGCTCACCACCTGGCGGTTCTGGAAACACCATATATTTT
-,TRBJ2-7,TRBV2,-,CASSGSRVAPSYEQYF,TGTGCCAGCAGTGGATCTCGGGTGGCGCCCTCCTACGAGCAGTACTTC
TRBD1,TRBJ2-1,TRBV6-4,-,CASSDSQWQGALQFF,TGTGCCAGCAGTGACTCACAGTGGCAGGGGGCACTCCAGTTCTTC
TRBD1,TRBJ1-1,TRBV30,once,CAWSAGQGGAFF,TGTGCCTGGAGCGCGGGACAGGGGGGCGCTTTCTTT
TRBD2,TRBJ2-5,TRBV7-9,-,CASSLKLLSGRSFQETQYF,TGTGCCAGCAGCTTAAAGTTGCTCAGCGGGAGAAGCTTTCAAGAGACCCAGTACTTC
-,TRBJ2-6,TRBV7-2,-,CASSLKATGTGANVLTF,TGTGCCAGCAGCTTAAAAGCGACGGGGACAGGGGCCAACGTCCTGACTTTC
TRBD1,TRBJ2-1,TRBV19,-,CASSTRQGSGSAYNEQFF,TGTGCCAGTAGTACACGACAGGGGTCAGGGTCCGCCTACAATGAGCAGTTCTTC
TRBD2,TRBJ2-1,TRBV7-8,-,CASSSTSGSSYNEQFF,TGTGCCAGCAGCTCGACTAGCGGGAGCTCCTACAATGAGCAGTTCTTC
-,TRBJ2-4,TRBV5-8,-,CASSQHPGATKNIQYF,TGTGCCAGCAGCCAACACCCAGGGGCCACCAAAAACATTCAGTACTTC
-,TRBJ1-4,TRBV5-8,few,CASSLGLREKLFF,TGTGCCAGCAGCTTGGGTTTACGTGAAAAACTGTTTTTT
-,TRBJ1-2,TRBV4-2,-,CASSQDQYGYTF,TGTGCCAGCAGCCAAGACCAGTATGGCTACACCTTC
TRBD1,TRBJ2-2,TRBV19,medium-sized,CASSIEGTVLTGELFF,TGTGCCAGTAGTATAGAAGGGACAGTCCTCACCGGGGAGCTGTTTTTT
TRBD1,TRBJ1-6,TRBV27,-,CASSLTGGRLNSPLHF,TGTGCCAGCAGTCTTACAGGGGGAAGATTGAATTCACCCCTCCACTTT
TRBD1,TRBJ1-5,TRBV15,-,CATSRYYDRGGNQPQHF,TGTGCCACCAGCAGATACTACGACAGGGGCGGCAATCAGCCCCAGCATTTT
-,TRBJ1-3,TRBV20-1,once,CSAPVGNTIYF,TGCAGTGCTCCCGTGGGAAACACCATATATTTT
TRBD2,TRBJ2-1,TRBV10-3,few,CAISEATSGNGGQFF,TGTGCCATCAGTGAAGCGACTAGCGGGAATGGGGGGCAGTTCTTC
-,TRBJ2-1,TRBV7-2,-,CASSLGSQRVGSYNEQFF,TGTGCCAGCAGCTTAGGGTCCCAGCGGGTAGGCTCCTACAATGAGCAGTTCTTC
TRBD1,TRBJ2-5,TRBV11-1,-,CASSRGQQETQYF,TGTGCCAGCAGTCGGGGACAGCAAGAGACCCAGTACTTC
-,TRBJ2-3,TRBV7-2,-,CASSLVATTSTDTQYF,TGTGCCAGCAGCTTAGTAGCGACCACTAGCACAGATACGCAGTATTTT
-,TRBJ2-3,TRBV5-1,-,CASSLDVRSAQYF,TGCGCCAGCAGCTTGGACGTCCGATCCGCGCAGTATTTT
-,TRBJ2-3,TRBV5-1,-,CASSLDMRTDTQYF,TGCGCCAGCAGCTTGGATATGCGGACAGATACGCAGTATTTT
-,TRBJ2-5,TRBV30,-,CAWAWGHQETQYF,TGTGCCTGGGCTTGGGGACATCAAGAGACCCAGTACTTC